This T cell receptor (beta chain) emerged from a study of cytomegalovirus exposure and HLA in healthy donors. Study findings and constraints: What TCR beta sequences reportedly achieved was accurate prediction of HLA-A and HLA-B alleles in most subjects. An apparent linkage of common viral pathogens to several of the most significant clusters emerged in a later analysis.

The V gene end was trimmed by 3 bases and the J gene end by 4 bases; junction bases not matched to a gene: 6. The length of the CDR3 is 16 residues. Looked up from germline, CDR1 is LGHNA and CDR2 is YNFKEQ. This PCR relied on a set of 60 Vbeta primers and 13 Jbeta primers. The assay was immunoSEQ multiplex PCR, and TCRdb's table has in-frame clones only and misses some. The sample includes over 150,000 clones, over 65% of them seen just once. Points on this clone: The antigen is not known.

The specimen sequenced was PBMCs. The origin of this receptor is a woman in her thirties in good health and CMV-seronegative. The genes are TRBV4-2 and TRBJ2-3; 11 nucleotides agree with TRBD2. The CDR3 DNA reads as TGTGCCAGCAGCCAGGTTAGCGGGAGGGTGGCAGATACGCAGTATTTT. Translating it yields CASSQVSGRVADTQYF.